The entry that follows covers one T cell receptor (beta chain) sequence. Authors' processing steps: For nucleated cells, counts were estimated from reference gene primer amplification. Repertoires were generated with immunoSEQ multiplex PCR, while TCRdb's copy carries only in-frame clones and drops some. V, J and clone size derive from that table, while D and trimming were established from the DNA sequence. The data contain about 110,000 clones, approximately 84% of them seen just once; the ten biggest clones take up roughly 1.4%. Germline CDR1 reads SGHRS; CDR2 reads YFSETQ. Trimming left V 0 bases short and J 3 bases short, with 7 bases between. CDR3 length: 14 amino acids. This record comes from a study of blood T cell repertoires in COVID-19. On the study more broadly: The study drew acute and convalescent COVID-19 samples from the United States, Italy and Spain. Nucleic acid was either cDNA or gDNA, and it came from T cells, B-cell-depleted T cells, or PBMCs.

This sequence joins TRBV5-1 and TRBJ1-5; TRBD1 is a possible D gene (5 bases). The receptor was isolated from a man aged 50 to 60 with acute or convalescent COVID-19. Input material: peripheral blood. The CDR3 DNA reads TGCGCCAGCAGCTTGGGGGGGGACAATCAGCCCCAGCATTTT. This translates into CASSLGGDNQPQHF. Filled out from reference TRBV5-1 and TRBJ1-5, the complete variable domain reads KAGVTQTPRYLIKTRGQQVTLSCSPISGHRSVSWYQQTPGQGLQFLFEYFSETQRNKGNFPGRFSGRQFSNSRSEMNVSTLELGDSALYLCASSLGGDNQPQHFGDGTRLSIL.